This T cell receptor beta chain came from a study of blood T cell repertoires in COVID-19. The overall study: The United States, Italy and Spain supplied acute and convalescent COVID-19 samples.

Measured with immunoSEQ multiplex PCR; TCRdb has only the in-frame clones, and not every one. The sample holds 280,000 or so clones; roughly 85% are singletons and the top ten take around 2.2%. Germline V gene sequence: CDR1 SGHNT, CDR2 YENEEA. The length of the CDR3 is 16 residues. Trimming took 1 base from V and 2 from J, leaving 12 bases between them. Across 24 US areas, participants ranged in age from 18 to 89 years. This clone was seen just once. The chain employs TRBV11-3 and TRBJ2-1; D is unresolved. The origin of this receptor is a man aged 25-45 years who had recovered from COVID-19. Sequences were obtained from PBMCs or T cells enriched from blood (not recorded which). CDR3 in amino acids: CASSLAGSLTYNEQFF. CDR3 sequence (DNA): TGTGCCAGCAGCTTAGCGGGTTCCCTTACCTACAATGAGCAGTTCTTC.